This passage covers 6 T cell receptor beta chains from one sample sequenced in a study of cytomegalovirus exposure and HLA in healthy donors. PCR amplification relied on 60 Vbeta primers (plus 13 Jbeta primers). TCRdb's table, derived via immunoSEQ multiplex PCR, lists solely in-frame clones and lacks some. The sample has about 220,000 clones, roughly 70% seen once. Sequenced input: PBMCs. The receptors come from a woman in her thirties in good health and CMV-seronegative.

This chain uses TRBV5-6 with TRBJ2-1; 13 bases map to TRBD2. In germline, CDR1 is SGHDT, CDR2 YYEEEE. The CDR3 runs to 15 residues. V was pared by 4 bases and J by 4 bases, with 2 bases of the junction left unmatched. The DNA for the CDR3 is TGTGCCAGCAGCGGGGGACTAGCGGGGTACAATGAGCAGTTCTTC. Its translation is CASSGGLAGYNEQFF.

This chain links TRBV2 with TRBJ1-1; maybe TRBD1 (6 bases). CDR3 size: 14 residues. Germline lookup yields CDR1 SNHLY and CDR2 FYNNEI. With 0 bases removed from V and 1 base from J, the gap between germline ends came to 6 bases. The CDR3 DNA sequence: TGTGCCAGCAGTGAAGCGGGACAGAACACTGAAGCTTTCTTT. It specifies CASSEAGQNTEAFF.

This clone was detected only once. The sample holds other DNA sequences that translate to the same CDR3. V and J are TRBV2 and TRBJ1-6; D might be TRBD1 (6 bases). Per the germline V gene, CDR1 is SNHLY and CDR2 is FYNNEI. This CDR3 contains 17 residues. V lost 6 bases, J lost 2 bases, and 17 bases lay in between. CDR3 in DNA: TGTGCCAGCAGGGCCGGGACAACGATAGCCTATAATTCACCCCTCCACTTT. This encodes CASRAGTTIAYNSPLHF.

The chain couples TRBV27 to TRBJ1-1, with a tentative D call TRBD1 (5 bases). Per the germline V gene, CDR1 is MNHEY and CDR2 is SMNVEV (reference sequence). This CDR3 is 16 amino acids long. Trimming stripped 2 bases from V and 0 bases from J, with 13 bases between. The CDR3 DNA reads as TGTGCCAGCAGTTTACAGGGAGGGTTCATGAACACTGAAGCTTTCTTT. Translated: CASSLQGGFMNTEAFF.

This chain uses TRBV11-1 with TRBJ1-1, with D uncertain. In germline, CDR1 is SGHAT, CDR2 FQDESV (reference sequence). V dropped 1 base and J dropped 3 bases, with 15 bases sitting between them. The CDR3 covers 16 residues. CDR3 amino acids: CASSLDTTKEDTEAFF. The DNA of the CDR3 is TGTGCCAGCAGCTTAGATACAACGAAGGAGGACACTGAAGCTTTCTTT.

V gene TRBV6-1 combines with J gene TRBJ2-7; D is perhaps TRBD1 (6 bases). Per the germline V gene, CDR1 is MNHNS and CDR2 is SASEGT. Trimming stripped 6 bases from V and 4 bases from J, with 13 bases between. The CDR3 is 13 residues long. The CDR3 loop reads CASREQGLYEQYF. DNA for the CDR3: TGTGCCAGCAGGGAACAGGGTCTTTACGAGCAGTACTTC.